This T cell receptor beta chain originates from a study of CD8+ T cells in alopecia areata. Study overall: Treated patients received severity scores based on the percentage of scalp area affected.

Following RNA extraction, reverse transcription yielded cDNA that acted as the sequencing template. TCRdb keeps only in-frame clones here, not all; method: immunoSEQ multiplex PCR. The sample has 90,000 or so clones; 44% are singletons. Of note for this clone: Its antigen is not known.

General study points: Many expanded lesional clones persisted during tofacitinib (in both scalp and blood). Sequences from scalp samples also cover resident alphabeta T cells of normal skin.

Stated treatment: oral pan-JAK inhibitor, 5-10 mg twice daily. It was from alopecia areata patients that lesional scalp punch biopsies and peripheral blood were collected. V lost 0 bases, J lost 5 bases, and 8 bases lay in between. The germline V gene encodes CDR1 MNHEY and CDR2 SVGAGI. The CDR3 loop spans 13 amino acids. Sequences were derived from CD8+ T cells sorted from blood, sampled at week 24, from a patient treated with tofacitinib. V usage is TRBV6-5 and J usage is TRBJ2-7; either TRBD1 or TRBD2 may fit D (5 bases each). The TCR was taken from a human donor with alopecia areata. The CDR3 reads CASSYSGDDEQYF. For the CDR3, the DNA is TGTGCCAGCAGTTACTCGGGGGACGACGAGCAGTACTTC.